One TCR beta chain is described in this entry. Its antigen remains unidentified. With 0 bases clipped from V and 5 bases from J, the junction kept 5 bases outside the gene matches. This CDR3 is built from 14 residues. Looked up from germline, CDR1 is GTSNPN and CDR2 is SVGIG (reference sequence). Repertoires were generated with immunoSEQ multiplex PCR, while TCRdb's copy carries only in-frame clones and drops some. Of roughly 75,000 clones in the sample, 84% were seen once. The sample originates from a study of T cell responses to AZD1222 COVID-19 vaccine. Study results and limitations: Just six AZD1222 recipients were seropositive at baseline. The peak T cell response came first, and repertoires were sampled only after it. Unmutated variant regions are reportedly the target of nearly half of TCRs that are spike-specific. Mostly white British, mostly female donors; authors suggested clonal diversity may be underestimated.

The rearrangement uses TRBV30 and TRBJ1-2, with 8 bases fitting TRBD1. Material: peripheral blood, obtained on day 0 of AZD1222 vaccination. This TCR derives from an adult in good health. The CDR3 DNA is TGTGCCTGGAGTGTAGGAACAGGGGGTTATGGCTACACCTTC. Amino acid sequence: CAWSVGTGGYGYTF.